This is a list of T cell receptor beta chains from one sample in a study of OX40 agonist ivuxolimab in advanced cancers. TCRdb keeps only in-frame clones here, not all; method: immunoSEQ multiplex PCR. The sample includes about 22,000 clones, 70% to 90% of them seen just once. Sequences were derived from CD4+ or CD8+ T cells sorted from blood, sampled in a trial of the OX40 agonist ivuxolimab. These receptors came from an adult with an advanced solid tumor such as melanoma, head and neck, liver or kidney cancer. Both conserved end residues are part of each CDR3. The order of the fields is clone size, D gene, V gene, J gene, CDR3 protein, CDR3 DNA. The D gene is left open where the match is weak. Clone size is stated in some rows and not others, as once, few, many or a class when expanded.

clone_size: NA; d_call: NA; v_call: TRBV7-7; j_call: TRBJ2-1; cdr3_aa: CASSPGLSEQFF; cdr3_nt: TGTGCTAGCAGCCCAGGACTCAGTGAGCAGTTCTTC
clone_size: NA; d_call: NA; v_call: TRBV7-8; j_call: TRBJ2-1; cdr3_aa: CASSFNPSGSNEQFF; cdr3_nt: TGTGCCAGCAGCTTCAACCCGAGTGGGAGCAATGAGCAGTTCTTC
clone_size: NA; d_call: TRBD1; v_call: TRBV5-1; j_call: TRBJ2-7; cdr3_aa: CASSFGTGGYEQYF; cdr3_nt: TGCGCCAGCAGCTTCGGGACAGGCGGCTACGAGCAGTACTTC
clone_size: NA; d_call: NA; v_call: TRBV5-4; j_call: TRBJ1-1; cdr3_aa: CASNFRTGTEAFF; cdr3_nt: TGTGCCAGCAACTTTCGGACTGGCACTGAAGCTTTCTTT
clone_size: NA; d_call: NA; v_call: TRBV15; j_call: TRBJ2-2; cdr3_aa: CATGGGARTGELFF; cdr3_nt: TGTGCCACCGGGGGCGGGGCGCGGACCGGGGAGCTGTTTTTT
clone_size: NA; d_call: NA; v_call: TRBV12-5; j_call: TRBJ2-5; cdr3_aa: CASGFSAREPQYF; cdr3_nt: TGTGCTAGTGGTTTCTCGGCAAGGGAGCCCCAGTACTTC
clone_size: NA; d_call: NA; v_call: TRBV19; j_call: TRBJ1-5; cdr3_aa: CASREYSNQPQHF; cdr3_nt: TGTGCCAGTAGGGAATATAGCAATCAGCCCCAGCATTTT
clone_size: NA; d_call: NA; v_call: TRBV11-2; j_call: TRBJ2-1; cdr3_aa: CASSLLWGEQFF; cdr3_nt: TGTGCCAGCAGCTTATTATGGGGTGAGCAGTTCTTC
clone_size: NA; d_call: NA; v_call: TRBV6-4; j_call: TRBJ2-3; cdr3_aa: CASGATRTDTQYF; cdr3_nt: TGTGCCAGCGGAGCGACCCGCACAGATACGCAGTATTTT
clone_size: NA; d_call: NA; v_call: TRBV29-1; j_call: TRBJ1-2; cdr3_aa: CSVPIPNYGYTF; cdr3_nt: TGCAGCGTTCCTATCCCTAACTATGGCTACACCTTC
clone_size: NA; d_call: NA; v_call: TRBV5-5; j_call: TRBJ2-7; cdr3_aa: CASSLEDGTYEQYF; cdr3_nt: TGTGCCAGCAGCTTAGAGGACGGGACCTACGAGCAGTACTTC
clone_size: once; d_call: TRBD1; v_call: TRBV5-6; j_call: TRBJ2-5; cdr3_aa: CASSHRGLRETQYF; cdr3_nt: TGTGCCAGCAGCCACAGGGGGCTTCGGGAGACCCAGTACTTC
clone_size: NA; d_call: NA; v_call: TRBV4-3; j_call: TRBJ2-1; cdr3_aa: CASSQEQGTYNEQFF; cdr3_nt: TGCGCCAGCAGCCAAGAGCAGGGGACCTACAATGAGCAGTTCTTC
clone_size: NA; d_call: NA; v_call: TRBV30; j_call: TRBJ2-6; cdr3_aa: CAWSSGSGANVLTF; cdr3_nt: TGTGCCTGGAGTTCGGGTTCTGGGGCCAACGTCCTGACTTTC
clone_size: NA; d_call: TRBD2; v_call: TRBV28; j_call: TRBJ2-4; cdr3_aa: CASSFPSSRTQLAGNKNIQYF; cdr3_nt: TGTGCCAGCAGTTTCCCCTCCTCGCGGACCCAACTAGCGGGGAACAAAAACATTCAGTACTTC
clone_size: NA; d_call: TRBD1; v_call: TRBV5-6; j_call: TRBJ2-3; cdr3_aa: CASSWGTGQGADTQYF; cdr3_nt: TGTGCCAGCAGCTGGGGCACGGGACAGGGGGCTGATACGCAGTATTTT